This T cell receptor beta chain came from a study of shared clonotypes between healthy human individuals. Findings and limits, study-wide: The study drew on few donors, limiting represented genetic and exposure-history diversity. Between four donors, naive CD4 clonotypes were shared at a level of about 5%.

This was a deep-level run. Produced via immunoSEQ multiplex PCR; TCRdb's table is partial and in-frame only. Of about 2 million clones in the sample, roughly 96% were seen once. The CDR3 extends over 15 amino acids. The germline gives CDR1 SGHTA, CDR2 FQGTGA. V lost 6 bases and J 4 bases, leaving 13 bases between the germline ends. Note on this clone: The antigen is not known.

The sequence derives from a man between 18 and 29 years old in good health. Input material: naive CD4+ T cells sorted from blood. As for subset: CD45RA+ positively selected. This chain uses TRBV7-3 with TRBJ2-6; D not certain. The CDR3 protein is CASSFYASGANVLTF. Written as DNA, the CDR3 is TGTGCCAGCAGTTTCTACGCGTCAGGGGCCAACGTCCTGACTTTC.